The 8 T cell receptor beta chains reported below all come from one sample, sequenced in a study of blood T cell repertoires in COVID-19. The repertoire was sequenced with immunoSEQ multiplex PCR; TCRdb's copy has only in-frame clones and lacks some. The sample includes more than 50,000 clones, roughly 75% seen only once; the top ten take 8% to 10%. The sequenced material came from peripheral blood. The receptors were gathered from a human donor in a cohort sampled during active COVID-19.

The chain recombines TRBV27 with TRBJ2-3; D might be TRBD1 (6 bases). Trimming pared 6 bases from V and 11 bases from J, leaving 27 bases between. CDR1 and CDR2 (germline): MNHEY, SMNVEV (reference sequence). The CDR3 is 16 amino acids. Here the CDR3 DNA reads TGTGCCAGCAGACATAAGACCGGACAGACACCAGGAGGGCAGTATTTT. It encodes CASRHKTGQTPGGQYF.

This chain links TRBV30 with TRBJ2-3; 8 bases line up with TRBD2. The J segment lost 2 bases and the V segment lost 4 bases, leaving 8 bases of the junction unmatched. Germline values: CDR1 GTSNPN, CDR2 SVGIG (reference sequence). This CDR3 spans 15 amino acids. DNA for the CDR3: TGTGCCTGGACCGACGGTAGCGGGATCACAGATACGCAGTATTTT. Its protein product is CAWTDGSGITDTQYF.

In DNA form, the CDR3 reads TGTGCCAGCAGCACGACAGGGGGCAGGAATCAGCCCCAGCATTTT. Amino acids: CASSTTGGRNQPQHF. The genes are TRBV7-2 and TRBJ1-5; 10 positions agree with TRBD1. With 5 bases clipped from V and 4 bases from J, the junction kept 5 bases outside the gene matches. Germline V gene lookup returns CDR1 SGHTA and CDR2 FQGNSA. CDR3 length: 15 amino acids. The whole variable domain, filled in from reference TRBV7-2 and TRBJ1-5, reads GAGVSQSPSNKVTEKGKDVELRCDPISGHTALYWYRQSLGQGLEFLIYFQGNSAPDKSGLPSDRFSAERTGGSVSTLTIQRTQQEDSAVYLCASSTTGGRNQPQHFGDGTRLSIL.

This clone appeared a single time. The chain employs TRBV30 and TRBJ1-2; TRBD1 matches 8 bases. CDR3 length: 14 residues. Trimming at V came to 2 bases and at J to 7 bases, leaving 9 bases not matched to a gene. Germline V gene lookup returns CDR1 GTSNPN and CDR2 SVGIG (reference sequence). CDR3 in DNA: TGTGCCTGGAGTTTCGGACAGGGAAGCGGTGGCTACACCTTC. Amino acids: CAWSFGQGSGGYTF.

The chain joins TRBV7-2 to TRBJ2-1; 10 bases agree with TRBD2. V lost 5 bases to trimming and J lost 7 bases; unmatched junction nucleotides: 11. Germline CDR1 and CDR2: SGHTA and FQGNSA. This CDR3 has 16 amino acids. CDR3 sequence reads: CASSVSAGLAPNEQFF. The CDR3 nucleotides read TGTGCCAGCAGCGTTAGCGCGGGACTAGCGCCTAATGAGCAGTTCTTC. The full variable domain, its missing parts supplied by reference TRBV7-2 and TRBJ2-1, is GAGVSQSPSNKVTEKGKDVELRCDPISGHTALYWYRQSLGQGLEFLIYFQGNSAPDKSGLPSDRFSAERTGGSVSTLTIQRTQQEDSAVYLCASSVSAGLAPNEQFFGPGTRLTVL.

The chain joins TRBV4-1 to TRBJ2-5, with a tentative D call TRBD2 (6 bases). This CDR3 contains 19 residues. Germline V CDR1 and CDR2: MGHRA, YSYEKL. Trimming removed 2 bases from V and 1 base from J, with 23 bases in between. CDR3 in DNA: TGCGCCAGCAGCCAATCCGGGGGTCTCGGTACGGCCGGCCAAGAGACCCAGTACTTC. It specifies CASSQSGGLGTAGQETQYF.

The chain employs TRBV28 and TRBJ1-2; 8 positions agree with TRBD1. Germline CDR1 MDHEN, CDR2 SYDVKM. This CDR3 region has 14 residues. Trimming cost V 4 bases and J 11 bases; bases outside gene matches: 12. The DNA for the CDR3 is TGTGCCAGCAGTTCTCCCGGACAGGGAGTAGGTTACACCTTC. Protein: CASSSPGQGVGYTF.

This chain uses TRBV11-2 with TRBJ2-2; tentative D call: TRBD2 (5 bases). The CDR3 totals 16 residues. Trimming pared 2 bases from V and 1 base from J, leaving 11 bases between. Per germline, CDR1 SGHAT and CDR2 FQNNGV. The CDR3 region has the DNA TGTGCCAGCAGCTTAATGGGAGTATTGAACACCGGGGAGCTGTTTTTT. It is translated as CASSLMGVLNTGELFF.